This T cell receptor (beta chain) was retrieved from a study of OX40 agonist ivuxolimab in advanced cancers. Whole-study context: Dosing consisted of intravenous ivuxolimab at 0.01 to 10 mg/kg every 2 weeks. The study enrolled dose-escalation patients with hepatocellular carcinoma, melanoma, renal cell or head and neck cancer.

As to this clone: Its specificity is unknown.

General study results and limits: Circulating CD4+ and CD8+ T cells showed clonal expansion by week 6 at 0.1 to 3.0 mg/kg.

Germline V gene sequence: CDR1 SNHLY, CDR2 FYNNEI. V gave up 0 bases and J gave up 0 bases, with 4 bases separating them. This CDR3 has 14 residues. Produced via immunoSEQ multiplex PCR; TCRdb's table is partial and in-frame only. In the table there are some 81,000 clones, roughly 85% of which are singletons. The chain couples TRBV2 to TRBJ2-3; D unresolved. This specimen consisted of CD4+ or CD8+ T cells sorted from blood, obtained in a trial of the OX40 agonist ivuxolimab. The receptor comes from an adult with an advanced solid tumor such as melanoma, head and neck, liver or kidney cancer. DNA of the CDR3: TGTGCCAGCAGTGAAGCGACTAGCACAGATACGCAGTATTTT. This encodes CASSEATSTDTQYF.